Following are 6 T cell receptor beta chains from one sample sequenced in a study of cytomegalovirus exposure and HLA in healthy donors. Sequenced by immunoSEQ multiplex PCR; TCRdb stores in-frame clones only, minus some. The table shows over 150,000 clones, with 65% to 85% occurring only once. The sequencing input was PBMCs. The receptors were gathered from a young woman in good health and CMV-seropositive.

For the CDR3, the DNA is TGTGCCAGCAGCGTAACGCTAGCGGCGTCAGATACGCAGTATTTT. Amino acids: CASSVTLAASDTQYF. The chain combines TRBV9 with TRBJ2-3; the match to TRBD2 covers 7 bases. The CDR3 totals 15 residues. V lost 1 base and J lost 4; bases outside the gene matches: 6. Germline V gene lookup returns CDR1 SGDLS and CDR2 YYNGEE.

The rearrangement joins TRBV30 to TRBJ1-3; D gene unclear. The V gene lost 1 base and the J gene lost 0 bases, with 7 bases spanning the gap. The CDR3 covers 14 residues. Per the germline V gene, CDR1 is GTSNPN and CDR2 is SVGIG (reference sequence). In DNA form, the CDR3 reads TGTGCCTGGAGTGGAACAAGCTCTGGAAACACCATATATTTT. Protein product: CAWSGTSSGNTIYF.

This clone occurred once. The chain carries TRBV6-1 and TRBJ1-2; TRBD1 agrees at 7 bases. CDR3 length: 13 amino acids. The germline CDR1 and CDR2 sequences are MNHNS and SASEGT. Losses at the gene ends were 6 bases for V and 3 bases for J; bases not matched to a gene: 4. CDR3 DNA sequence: TGTGCCAGCAGACAACAGGGGTACTATGGCTACACCTTC. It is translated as CASRQQGYYGYTF.

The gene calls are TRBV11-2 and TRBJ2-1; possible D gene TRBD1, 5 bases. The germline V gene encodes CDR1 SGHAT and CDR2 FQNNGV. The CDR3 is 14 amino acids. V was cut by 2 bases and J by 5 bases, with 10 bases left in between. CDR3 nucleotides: TGTGCCAGCAGCTTATTGGCAGGGAACAATGAGCAGTTCTTC. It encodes CASSLLAGNNEQFF.

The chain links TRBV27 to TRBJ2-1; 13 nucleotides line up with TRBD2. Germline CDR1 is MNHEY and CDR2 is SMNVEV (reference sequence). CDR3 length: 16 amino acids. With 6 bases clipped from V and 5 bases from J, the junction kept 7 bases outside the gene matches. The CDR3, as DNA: TGTGCCAGCAGCCCCCGACTAGCGGGGGGCAACAATGAGCAGTTCTTC. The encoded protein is CASSPRLAGGNNEQFF.

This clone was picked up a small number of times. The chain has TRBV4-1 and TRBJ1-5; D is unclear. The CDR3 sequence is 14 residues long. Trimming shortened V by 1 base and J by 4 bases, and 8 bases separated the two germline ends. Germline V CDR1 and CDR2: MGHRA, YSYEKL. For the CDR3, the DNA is TGCGCCAGCAGCCAAGGGTCGGGTAATCAGCCCCAGCATTTT. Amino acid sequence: CASSQGSGNQPQHF.